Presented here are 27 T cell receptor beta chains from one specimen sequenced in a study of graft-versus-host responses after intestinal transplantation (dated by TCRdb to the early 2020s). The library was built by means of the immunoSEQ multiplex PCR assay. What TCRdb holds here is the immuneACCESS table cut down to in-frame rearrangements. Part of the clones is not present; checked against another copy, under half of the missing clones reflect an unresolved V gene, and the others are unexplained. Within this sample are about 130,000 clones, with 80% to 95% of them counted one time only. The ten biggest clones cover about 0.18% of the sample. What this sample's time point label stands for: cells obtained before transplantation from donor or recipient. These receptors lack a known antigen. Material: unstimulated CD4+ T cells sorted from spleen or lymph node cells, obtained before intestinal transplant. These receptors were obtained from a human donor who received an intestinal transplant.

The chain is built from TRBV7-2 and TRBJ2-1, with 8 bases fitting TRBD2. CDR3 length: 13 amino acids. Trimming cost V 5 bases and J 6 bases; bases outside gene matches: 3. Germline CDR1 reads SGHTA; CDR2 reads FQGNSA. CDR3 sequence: CASSQGTSNEQFF. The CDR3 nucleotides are TGTGCCAGCAGCCAGGGGACTAGCAATGAGCAGTTCTTC. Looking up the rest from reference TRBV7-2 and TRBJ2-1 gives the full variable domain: GAGVSQSPSNKVTEKGKDVELRCDPISGHTALYWYRQSLGQGLEFLIYFQGNSAPDKSGLPSDRFSAERTGGSVSTLTIQRTQQEDSAVYLCASSQGTSNEQFFGPGTRLTVL.

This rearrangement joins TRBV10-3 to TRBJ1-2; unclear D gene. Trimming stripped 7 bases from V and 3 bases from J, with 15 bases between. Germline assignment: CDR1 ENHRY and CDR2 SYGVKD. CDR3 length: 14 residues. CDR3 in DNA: TGTGCCATCACCCAAGGAACAGATCACTATGGCTACACCTTC. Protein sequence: CAITQGTDHYGYTF.

CDR3 DNA sequence: TGTGCCAGCAGCTTAGCTTCGACTAGCGGATACACCGGGGAGCTGTTTTTT. Its protein is CASSLASTSGYTGELFF. The chain couples TRBV7-2 to TRBJ2-2; 9 positions agree with TRBD2. Per the germline V gene, CDR1 is SGHTA and CDR2 is FQGNSA. The CDR3 is made up of 17 amino acids. J gave up 3 bases and V 0 bases, and 5 bases lay outside the gene matches.

The CDR3 loop is CASSIDTDTQYF. Here the CDR3 DNA reads TGCGCCAGCAGTATAGACACAGATACGCAGTATTTT. The gene calls are TRBV5-1 and TRBJ2-3, with D unclear. The CDR3 spans 12 residues. Germline V gene lookup returns CDR1 SGHRS and CDR2 YFSETQ. Deletions cut 5 bases from V and 2 bases from J, with 6 bases between.

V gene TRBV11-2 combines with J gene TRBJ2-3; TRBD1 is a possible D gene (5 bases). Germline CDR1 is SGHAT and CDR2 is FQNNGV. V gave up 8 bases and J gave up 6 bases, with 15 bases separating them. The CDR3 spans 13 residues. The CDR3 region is CASRFSRADTQYF. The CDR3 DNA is TGTGCCAGCCGTTTTAGCAGGGCGGATACGCAGTATTTT.

The CDR3 sequence is CASSEGLAGYEQYF. Here the CDR3 DNA reads TGCGCCAGCAGTGAGGGACTAGCGGGCTACGAGCAGTACTTC. The rearrangement uses TRBV10-1 and TRBJ2-7, with TRBD2 matching over 11 bases. This CDR3 comprises 14 residues. Germline V CDR1 and CDR2: WNHNN, SYGVQD (reference sequence). Trimming took 2 bases from V and 3 from J; bases not matched to a gene: 0.

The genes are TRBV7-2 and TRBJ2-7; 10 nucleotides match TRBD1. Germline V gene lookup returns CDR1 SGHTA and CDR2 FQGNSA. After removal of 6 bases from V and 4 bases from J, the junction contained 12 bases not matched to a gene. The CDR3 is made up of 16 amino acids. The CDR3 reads CASSPLLGQGPYEQYF. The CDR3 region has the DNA TGTGCCAGCAGTCCATTATTGGGACAGGGGCCTTACGAGCAGTACTTC.

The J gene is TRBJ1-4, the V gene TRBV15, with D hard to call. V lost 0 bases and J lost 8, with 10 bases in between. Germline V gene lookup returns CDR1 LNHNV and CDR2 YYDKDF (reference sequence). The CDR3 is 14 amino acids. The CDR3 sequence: CATSREYSTEKLFF. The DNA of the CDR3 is TGTGCCACCAGCAGAGAGTACTCTACGGAAAAACTGTTTTTT.

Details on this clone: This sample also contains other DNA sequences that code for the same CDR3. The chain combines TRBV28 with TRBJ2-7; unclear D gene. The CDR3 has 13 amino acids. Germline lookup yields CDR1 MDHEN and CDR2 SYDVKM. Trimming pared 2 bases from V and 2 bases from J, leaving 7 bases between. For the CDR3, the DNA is TGTGCCAGCAGTTTAGGTCAAACCTACGAGCAGTACTTC. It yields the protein CASSLGQTYEQYF.

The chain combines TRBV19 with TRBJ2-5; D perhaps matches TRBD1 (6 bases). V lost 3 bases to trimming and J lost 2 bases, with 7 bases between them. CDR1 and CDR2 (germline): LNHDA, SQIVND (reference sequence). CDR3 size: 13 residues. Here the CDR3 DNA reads TGTGCCAGTAGTATGGGGGCACAAGAGACCCAGTACTTC. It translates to CASSMGAQETQYF.

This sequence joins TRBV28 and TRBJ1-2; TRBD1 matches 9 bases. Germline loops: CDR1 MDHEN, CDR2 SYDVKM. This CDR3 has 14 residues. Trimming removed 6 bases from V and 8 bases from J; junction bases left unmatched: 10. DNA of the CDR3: TGTGCCAGCAGGATACCGGGACAGGGCAGAGGCTACACCTTC. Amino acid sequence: CASRIPGQGRGYTF.

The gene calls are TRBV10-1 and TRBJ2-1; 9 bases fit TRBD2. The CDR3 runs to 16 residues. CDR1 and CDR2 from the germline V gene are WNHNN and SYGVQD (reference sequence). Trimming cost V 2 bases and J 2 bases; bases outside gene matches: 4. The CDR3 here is CASSETSGSAYNEQFF. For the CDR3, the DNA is TGCGCCAGCAGTGAGACTAGCGGGTCCGCCTACAATGAGCAGTTCTTC.

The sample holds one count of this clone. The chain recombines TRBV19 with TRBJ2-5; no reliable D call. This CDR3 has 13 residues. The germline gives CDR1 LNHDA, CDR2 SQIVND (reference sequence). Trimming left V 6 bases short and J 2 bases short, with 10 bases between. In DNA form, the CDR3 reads TGTGCCAGTAGAGAGTGGAATCAAGAGACCCAGTACTTC. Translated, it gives CASREWNQETQYF.

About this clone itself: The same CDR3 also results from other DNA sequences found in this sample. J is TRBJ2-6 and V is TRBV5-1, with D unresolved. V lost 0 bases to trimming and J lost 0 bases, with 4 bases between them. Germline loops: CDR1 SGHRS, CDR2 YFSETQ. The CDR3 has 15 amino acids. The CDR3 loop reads CASSLGGSGANVLTF. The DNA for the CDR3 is TGCGCCAGCAGCTTGGGGGGCTCTGGGGCCAACGTCCTGACTTTC.

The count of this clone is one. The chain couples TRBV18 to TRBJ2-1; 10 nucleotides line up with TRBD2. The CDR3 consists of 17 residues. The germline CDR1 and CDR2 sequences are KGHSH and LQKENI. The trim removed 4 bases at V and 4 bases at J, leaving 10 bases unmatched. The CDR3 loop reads CASSRFTSGVLYNEQFF. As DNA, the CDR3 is TGTGCCAGCTCACGGTTCACTAGCGGGGTACTGTACAATGAGCAGTTCTTC.

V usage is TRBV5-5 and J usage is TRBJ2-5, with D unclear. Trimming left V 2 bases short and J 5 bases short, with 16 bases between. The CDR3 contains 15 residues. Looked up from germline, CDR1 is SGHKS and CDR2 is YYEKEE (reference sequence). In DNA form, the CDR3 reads TGTGCCAGCAGCTTACGCGGAATTTTGGGGGAGACCCAGTACTTC. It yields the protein CASSLRGILGETQYF. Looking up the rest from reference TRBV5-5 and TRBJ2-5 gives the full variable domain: DAGVTQSPTHLIKTRGQQVTLRCSPISGHKSVSWYQQVLGQGPQFIFQYYEKEERGRGNFPDRFSARQFPNYSSELNVNALLLGDSALYLCASSLRGILGETQYFGPGTRLLVL.

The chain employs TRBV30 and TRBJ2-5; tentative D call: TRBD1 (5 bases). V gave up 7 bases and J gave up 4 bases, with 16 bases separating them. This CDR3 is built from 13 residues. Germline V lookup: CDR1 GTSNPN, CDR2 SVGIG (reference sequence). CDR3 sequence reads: CASTPGWPETQYF. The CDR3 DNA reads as TGTGCCTCAACCCCAGGGTGGCCAGAGACCCAGTACTTC.

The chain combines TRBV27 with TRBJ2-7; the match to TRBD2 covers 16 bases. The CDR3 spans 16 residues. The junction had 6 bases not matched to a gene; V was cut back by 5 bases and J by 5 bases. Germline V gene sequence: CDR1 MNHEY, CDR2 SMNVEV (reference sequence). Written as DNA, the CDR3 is TGTGCCAGCAGTATGGGACTAGCGGGAGGGAGGGACGAGCAGTACTTC. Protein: CASSMGLAGGRDEQYF.

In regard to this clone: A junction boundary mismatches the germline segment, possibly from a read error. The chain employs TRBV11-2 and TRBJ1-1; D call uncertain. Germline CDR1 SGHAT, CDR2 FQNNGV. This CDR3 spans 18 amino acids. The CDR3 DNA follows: TGTGCCAGCGGCTTAAAACAGAGCGCATGGGCCATGAACACTGAAGCTTTCTTT. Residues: CASGLKQSAWAMNTEAFF.

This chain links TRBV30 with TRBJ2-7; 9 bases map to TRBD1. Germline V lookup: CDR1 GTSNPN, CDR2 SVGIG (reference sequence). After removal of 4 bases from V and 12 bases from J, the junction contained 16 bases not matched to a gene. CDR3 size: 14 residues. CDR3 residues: CAWKNRGRLSNGYF. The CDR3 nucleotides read TGTGCCTGGAAGAACAGGGGGCGCCTCTCAAATGGGTACTTC.

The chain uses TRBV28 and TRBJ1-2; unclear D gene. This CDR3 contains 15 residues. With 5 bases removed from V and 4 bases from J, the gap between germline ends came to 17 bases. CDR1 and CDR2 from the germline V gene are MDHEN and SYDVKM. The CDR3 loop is CASSPNTNDGYGYTF. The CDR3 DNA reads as TGTGCCAGCAGTCCAAATACAAACGACGGCTATGGCTACACCTTC.

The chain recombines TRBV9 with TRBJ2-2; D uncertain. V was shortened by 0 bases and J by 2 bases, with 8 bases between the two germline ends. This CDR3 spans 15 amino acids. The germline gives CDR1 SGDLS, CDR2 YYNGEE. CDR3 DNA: TGTGCCAGCAGCGTAGCGCGGTTTAACACCGGGGAGCTGTTTTTT. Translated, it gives CASSVARFNTGELFF.

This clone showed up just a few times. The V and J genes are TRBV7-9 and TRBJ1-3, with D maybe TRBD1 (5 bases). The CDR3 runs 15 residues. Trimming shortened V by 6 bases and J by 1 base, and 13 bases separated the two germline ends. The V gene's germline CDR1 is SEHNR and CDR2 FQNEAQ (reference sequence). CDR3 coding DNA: TGTGCCAGCAGTAGACAGATGGCTTCTGGAAACACCATATATTTT. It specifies CASSRQMASGNTIYF.

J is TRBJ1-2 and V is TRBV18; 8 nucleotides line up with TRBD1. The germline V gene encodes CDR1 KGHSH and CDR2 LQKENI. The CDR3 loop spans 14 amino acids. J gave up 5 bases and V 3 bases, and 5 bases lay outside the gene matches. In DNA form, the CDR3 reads TGTGCCAGCTCACCGTCCGGGGACAGGTATGGCTACACCTTC. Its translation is CASSPSGDRYGYTF.

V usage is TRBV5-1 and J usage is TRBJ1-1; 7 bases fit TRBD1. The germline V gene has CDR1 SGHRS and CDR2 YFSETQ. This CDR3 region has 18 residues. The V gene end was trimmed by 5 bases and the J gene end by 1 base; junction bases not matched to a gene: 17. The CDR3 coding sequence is TGCGCCAGCAGTACCGACAGGGTCAAAAGGGTGGAGAACACTGAAGCTTTCTTT. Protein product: CASSTDRVKRVENTEAFF.

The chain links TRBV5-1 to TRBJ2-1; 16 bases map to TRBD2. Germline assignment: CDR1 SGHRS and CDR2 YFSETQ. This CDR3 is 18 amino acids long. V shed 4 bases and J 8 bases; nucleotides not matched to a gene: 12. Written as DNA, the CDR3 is TGCGCCAGCAGCCAGGGATTAGGGACTAGCGGGAGGGTCGATGAGCAGTTCTTC. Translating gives CASSQGLGTSGRVDEQFF.

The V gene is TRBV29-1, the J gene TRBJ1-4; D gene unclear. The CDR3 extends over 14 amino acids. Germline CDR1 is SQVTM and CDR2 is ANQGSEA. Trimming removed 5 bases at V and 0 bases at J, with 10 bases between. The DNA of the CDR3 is TGCAGCGTTCGGACGGATGCAACTAATGAAAAACTGTTTTTT. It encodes CSVRTDATNEKLFF.